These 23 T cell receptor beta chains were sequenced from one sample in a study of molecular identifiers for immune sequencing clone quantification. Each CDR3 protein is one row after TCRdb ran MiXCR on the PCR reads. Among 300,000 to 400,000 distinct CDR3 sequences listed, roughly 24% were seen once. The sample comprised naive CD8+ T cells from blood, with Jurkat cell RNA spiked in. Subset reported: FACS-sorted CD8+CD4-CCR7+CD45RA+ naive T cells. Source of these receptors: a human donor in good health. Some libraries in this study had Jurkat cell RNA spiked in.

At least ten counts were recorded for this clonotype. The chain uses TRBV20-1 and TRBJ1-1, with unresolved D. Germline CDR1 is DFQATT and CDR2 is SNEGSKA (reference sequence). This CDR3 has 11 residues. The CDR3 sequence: CRLGMFTEAFF. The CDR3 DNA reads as TGCAGACTCGGGATGTTCACTGAAGCTTTCTTT.

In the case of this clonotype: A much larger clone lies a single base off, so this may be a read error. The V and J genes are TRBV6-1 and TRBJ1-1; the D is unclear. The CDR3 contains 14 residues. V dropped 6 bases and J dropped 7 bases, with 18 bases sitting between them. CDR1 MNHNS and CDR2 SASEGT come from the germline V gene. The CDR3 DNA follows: TGTGCCAGCAGCGCCGGGATAGGGCTTGATGAAGCTTTCTTT. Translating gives CASSAGIGLDEAFF.

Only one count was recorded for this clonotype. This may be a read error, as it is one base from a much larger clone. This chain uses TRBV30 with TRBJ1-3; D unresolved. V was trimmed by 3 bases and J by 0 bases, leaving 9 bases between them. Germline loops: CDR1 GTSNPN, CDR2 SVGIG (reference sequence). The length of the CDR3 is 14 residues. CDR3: CAWSKGLSGNTIYF. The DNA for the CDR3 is TGTGCCTGGAGCAAGGGTCTCTCTGGAAACACCATATATTTT.

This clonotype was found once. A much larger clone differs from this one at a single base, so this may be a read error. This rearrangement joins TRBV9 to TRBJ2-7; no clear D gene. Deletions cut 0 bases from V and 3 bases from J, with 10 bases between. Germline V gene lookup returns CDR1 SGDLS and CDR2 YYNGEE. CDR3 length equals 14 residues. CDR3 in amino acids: CASSVAVEDYEQYF. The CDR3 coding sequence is TGTGCCAGCAGCGTAGCAGTAGAGGACTACGAGCAGTACTTC.

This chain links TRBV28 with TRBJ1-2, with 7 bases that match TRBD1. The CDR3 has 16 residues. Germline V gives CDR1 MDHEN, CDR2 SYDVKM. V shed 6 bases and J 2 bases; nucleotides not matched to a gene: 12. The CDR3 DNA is TGTGCCAGCAGGCCCTTCGCACAGGGGCTGAACTATGGCTACACCTTC. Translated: CASRPFAQGLNYGYTF.

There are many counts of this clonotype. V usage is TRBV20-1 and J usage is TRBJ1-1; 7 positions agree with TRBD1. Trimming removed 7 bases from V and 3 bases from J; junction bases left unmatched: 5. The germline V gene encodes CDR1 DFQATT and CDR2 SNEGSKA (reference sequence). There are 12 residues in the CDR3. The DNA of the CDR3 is TGCAGTGTCAGGGGGACGGACACTGAAGCTTTCTTT. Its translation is CSVRGTDTEAFF.

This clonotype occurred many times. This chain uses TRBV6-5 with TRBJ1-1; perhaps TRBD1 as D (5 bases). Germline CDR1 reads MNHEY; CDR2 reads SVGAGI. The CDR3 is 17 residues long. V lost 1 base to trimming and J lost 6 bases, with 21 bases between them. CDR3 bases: TGTGCCAGCAGTTACTTGGGCAGGGAAGTGGGTCCCGCTGAAGCTTTCTTT. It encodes CASSYLGREVGPAEAFF.

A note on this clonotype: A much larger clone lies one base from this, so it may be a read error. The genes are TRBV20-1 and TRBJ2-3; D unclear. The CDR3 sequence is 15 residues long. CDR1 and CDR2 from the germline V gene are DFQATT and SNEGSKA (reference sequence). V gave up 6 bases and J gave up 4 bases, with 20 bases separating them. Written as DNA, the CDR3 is TGCAGTGCACAAAACAGTGTCAACTCGGCAGATACGCAGTATTTT. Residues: CSAQNSVNSADTQYF.

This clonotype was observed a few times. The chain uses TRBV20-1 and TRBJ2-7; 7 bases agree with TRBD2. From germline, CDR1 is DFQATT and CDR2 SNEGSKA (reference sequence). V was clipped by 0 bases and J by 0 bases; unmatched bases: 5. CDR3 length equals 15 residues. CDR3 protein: CSARDSRGSSYEQYF. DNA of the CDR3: TGCAGTGCTAGAGATAGTCGCGGGAGCTCCTACGAGCAGTACTTC.

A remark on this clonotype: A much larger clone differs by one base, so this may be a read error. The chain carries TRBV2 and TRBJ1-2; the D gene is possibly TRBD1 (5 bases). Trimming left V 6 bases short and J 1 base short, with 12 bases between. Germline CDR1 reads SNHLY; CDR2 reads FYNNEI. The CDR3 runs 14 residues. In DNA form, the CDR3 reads TGTGCCAGCAGGCGCATGGGGGTTAACTATGGCTACACCTTC. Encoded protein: CASRRMGVNYGYTF.

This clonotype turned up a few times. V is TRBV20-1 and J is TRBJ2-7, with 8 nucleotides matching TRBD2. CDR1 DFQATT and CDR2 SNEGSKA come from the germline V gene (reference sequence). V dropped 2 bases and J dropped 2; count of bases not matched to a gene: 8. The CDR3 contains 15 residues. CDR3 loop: CSARITSGRAYEQYF. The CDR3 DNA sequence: TGCAGTGCTAGAATAACTAGCGGCCGTGCCTACGAGCAGTACTTC.

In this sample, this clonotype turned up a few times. CDR3 sequence: CASSLAWGGRYNEQFF. In nucleotides, the CDR3 is TGCGCCAGCAGCTTGGCTTGGGGGGGGAGGTACAATGAGCAGTTCTTC. The chain couples TRBV5-1 to TRBJ2-1; 7 bases are a match to TRBD2. The CDR3 runs to 16 residues. Germline assignment: CDR1 SGHRS and CDR2 YFSETQ. Trimming cost V 0 bases and J 4 bases; bases outside gene matches: 7.

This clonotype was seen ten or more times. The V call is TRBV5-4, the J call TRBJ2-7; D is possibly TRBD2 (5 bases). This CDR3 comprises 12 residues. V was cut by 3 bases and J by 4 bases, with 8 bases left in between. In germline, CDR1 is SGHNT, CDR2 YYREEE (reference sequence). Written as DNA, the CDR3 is TGTGCCAGCAGCTACGGGGTTTACGAGCAGTACTTC. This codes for CASSYGVYEQYF.

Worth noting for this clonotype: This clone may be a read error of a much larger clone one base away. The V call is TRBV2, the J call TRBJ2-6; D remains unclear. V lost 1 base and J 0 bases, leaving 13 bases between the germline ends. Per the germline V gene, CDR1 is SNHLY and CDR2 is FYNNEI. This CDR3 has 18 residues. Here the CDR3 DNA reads TGTGCCAGCAGTGAAGGGGTCGTTCGGGCCTCTGGGGCCAACGTCCTGACTTTC. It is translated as CASSEGVVRASGANVLTF.

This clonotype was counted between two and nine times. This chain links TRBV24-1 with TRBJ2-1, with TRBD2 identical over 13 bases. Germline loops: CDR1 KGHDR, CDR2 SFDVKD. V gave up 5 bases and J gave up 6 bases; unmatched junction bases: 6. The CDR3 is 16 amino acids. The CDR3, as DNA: TGTGCCACCAGTGCGTACGGGACTAGCGGGACCAATGAGCAGTTCTTC. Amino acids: CATSAYGTSGTNEQFF.

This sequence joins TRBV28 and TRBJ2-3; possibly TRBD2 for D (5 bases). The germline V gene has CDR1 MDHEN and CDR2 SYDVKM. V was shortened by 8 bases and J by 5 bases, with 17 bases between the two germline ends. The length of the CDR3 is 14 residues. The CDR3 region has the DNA TGTGCCAGCGGTTCCGAGCGAGGGATAGATACGCAGTATTTT. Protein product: CASGSERGIDTQYF.

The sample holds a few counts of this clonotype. The CDR3 coding sequence is TGTGCCAGCAGTTACCCCCGGGGGGGTGAAGCTTTCTTT. Encoded protein: CASSYPRGGEAFF. The rearrangement joins TRBV6-5 to TRBJ1-1; a possible D gene is TRBD1 (5 bases). CDR1 is MNHEY and CDR2 is SVGAGI in the germline V gene. V was pared by 2 bases and J by 7 bases, with 11 bases between. The CDR3 has 13 residues.

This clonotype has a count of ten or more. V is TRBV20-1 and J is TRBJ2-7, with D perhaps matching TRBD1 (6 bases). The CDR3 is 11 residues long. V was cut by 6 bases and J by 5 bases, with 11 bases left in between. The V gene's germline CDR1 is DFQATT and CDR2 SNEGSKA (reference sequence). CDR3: CSAMTGHEQYF. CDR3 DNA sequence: TGCAGTGCGATGACAGGTCACGAGCAGTACTTC.

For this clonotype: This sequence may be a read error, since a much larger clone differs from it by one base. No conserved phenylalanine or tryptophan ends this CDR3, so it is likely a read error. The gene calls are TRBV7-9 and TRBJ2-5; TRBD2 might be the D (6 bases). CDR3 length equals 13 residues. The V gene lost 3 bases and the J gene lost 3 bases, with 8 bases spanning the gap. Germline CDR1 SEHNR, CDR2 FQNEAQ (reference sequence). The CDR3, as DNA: TGTGCCAGCAGCTTCTTAGCGGAAGAGACCCAGTACCTC. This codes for CASSFLAEETQYL.

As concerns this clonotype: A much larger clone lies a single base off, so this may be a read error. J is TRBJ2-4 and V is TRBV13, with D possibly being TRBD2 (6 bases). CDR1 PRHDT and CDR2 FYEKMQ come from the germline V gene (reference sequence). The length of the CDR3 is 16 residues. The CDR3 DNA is TGTGCCAGCAGCCCTTATGGAGGGGCCCTACAAGACATTCAGTCCTTC. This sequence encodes CASSPYGGALQDIQSF.

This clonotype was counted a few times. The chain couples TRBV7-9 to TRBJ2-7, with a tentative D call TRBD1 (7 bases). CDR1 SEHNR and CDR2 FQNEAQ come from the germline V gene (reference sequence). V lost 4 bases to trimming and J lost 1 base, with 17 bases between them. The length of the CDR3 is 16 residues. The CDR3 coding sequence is TGTGCCAGCAGCTCGCGGGACAGTCGAATATCCTACGAGCAGTACTTC. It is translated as CASSSRDSRISYEQYF.

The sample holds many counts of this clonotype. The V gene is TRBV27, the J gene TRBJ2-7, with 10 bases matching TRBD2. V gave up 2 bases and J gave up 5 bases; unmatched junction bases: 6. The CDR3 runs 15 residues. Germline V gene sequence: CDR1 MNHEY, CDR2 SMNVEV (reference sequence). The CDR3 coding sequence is TGTGCCAGCAGTTTAGAGCGGGAGGGTGCCCACGAGCAGTACTTC. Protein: CASSLEREGAHEQYF.

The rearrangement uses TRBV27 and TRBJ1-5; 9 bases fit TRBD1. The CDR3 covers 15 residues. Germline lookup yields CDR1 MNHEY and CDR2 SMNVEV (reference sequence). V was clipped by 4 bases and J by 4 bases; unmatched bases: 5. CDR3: CASSSYRGQNQPQHF. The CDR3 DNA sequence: TGTGCCAGCAGTTCCTACAGGGGGCAGAATCAGCCCCAGCATTTT.